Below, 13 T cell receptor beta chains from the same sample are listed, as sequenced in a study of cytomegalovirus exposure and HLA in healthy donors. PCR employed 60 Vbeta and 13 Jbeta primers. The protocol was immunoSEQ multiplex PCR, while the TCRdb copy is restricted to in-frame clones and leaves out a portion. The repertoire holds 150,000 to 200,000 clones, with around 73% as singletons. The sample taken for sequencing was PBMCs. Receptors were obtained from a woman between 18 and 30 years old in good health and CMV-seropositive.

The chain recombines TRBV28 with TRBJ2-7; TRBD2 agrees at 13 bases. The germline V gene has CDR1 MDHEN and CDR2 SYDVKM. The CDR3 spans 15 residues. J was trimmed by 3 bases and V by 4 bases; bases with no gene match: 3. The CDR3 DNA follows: TGTGCCAGCAGTTCCGGACTAGCGGGAGTCTACGAGCAGTACTTC. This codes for CASSSGLAGVYEQYF.

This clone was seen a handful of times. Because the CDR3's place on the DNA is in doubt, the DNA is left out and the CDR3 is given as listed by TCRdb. The CDR3 protein is CASSFGRGSFF. The chain has TRBV13 and TRBJ1-1; TRBD1 is the table's D call and was not checked against the DNA. Germline CDR1 reads PRHDT; CDR2 reads FYEKMQ (reference sequence). With termini counted, the CDR3 has 11 amino acids.

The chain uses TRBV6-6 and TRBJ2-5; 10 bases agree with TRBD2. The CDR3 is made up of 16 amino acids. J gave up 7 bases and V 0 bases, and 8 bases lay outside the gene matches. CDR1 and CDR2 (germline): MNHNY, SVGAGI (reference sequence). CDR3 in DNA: TGTGCCAGCAGTTACTCTCTTACTAGCGGGGCGGGGACCCAGTACTTC. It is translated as CASSYSLTSGAGTQYF.

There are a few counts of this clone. CDR3 sequence (DNA): TGTGCCAGCAGAAGCCTTCAGGGTTTCTACGAGCAGTACTTC. This codes for CASRSLQGFYEQYF. The chain joins TRBV6-5 to TRBJ2-7; TRBD1 is a possible D gene (5 bases). The CDR3 has 14 amino acids. With 6 bases removed from V and 3 bases from J, the gap between germline ends came to 15 bases. CDR1 is MNHEY, CDR2 SVGAGI, per germline.

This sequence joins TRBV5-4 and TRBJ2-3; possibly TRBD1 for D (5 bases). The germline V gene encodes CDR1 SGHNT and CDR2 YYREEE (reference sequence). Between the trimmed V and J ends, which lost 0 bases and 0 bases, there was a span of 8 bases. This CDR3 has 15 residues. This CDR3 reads CASSLVAGSTDTQYF. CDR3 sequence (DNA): TGTGCCAGCAGCTTGGTGGCAGGGAGCACAGATACGCAGTATTTT.

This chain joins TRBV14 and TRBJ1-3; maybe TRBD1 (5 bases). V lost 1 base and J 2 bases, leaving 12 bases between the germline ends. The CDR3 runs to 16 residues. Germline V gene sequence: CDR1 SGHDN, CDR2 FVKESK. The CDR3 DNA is TGTGCCAGCAGCCAAGTAGGCTCAGGGACTGGAAACACCATATATTTT. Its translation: CASSQVGSGTGNTIYF.

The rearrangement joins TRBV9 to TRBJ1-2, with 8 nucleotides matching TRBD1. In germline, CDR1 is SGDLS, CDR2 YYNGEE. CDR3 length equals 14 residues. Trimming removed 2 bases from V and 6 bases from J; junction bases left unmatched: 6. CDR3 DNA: TGTGCCAGCAGCGTCAGGGGGCCCTACGATGGCTACACCTTC. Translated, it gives CASSVRGPYDGYTF.

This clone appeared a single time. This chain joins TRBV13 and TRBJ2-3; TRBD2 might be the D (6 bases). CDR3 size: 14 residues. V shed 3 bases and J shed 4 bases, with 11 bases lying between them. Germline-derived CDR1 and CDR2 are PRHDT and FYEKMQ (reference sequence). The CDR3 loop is CASSLSGGSDTQYF. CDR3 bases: TGTGCCAGCAGCTTGAGTGGGGGGTCAGATACGCAGTATTTT.

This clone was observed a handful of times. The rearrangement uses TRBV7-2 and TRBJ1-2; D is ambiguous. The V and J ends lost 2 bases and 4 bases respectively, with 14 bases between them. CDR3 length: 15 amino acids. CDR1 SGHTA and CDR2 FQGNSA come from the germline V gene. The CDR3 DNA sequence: TGTGCCAGCAGCTTAACGGGATTCGAGGTCTATGGCTACACCTTC. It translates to CASSLTGFEVYGYTF.

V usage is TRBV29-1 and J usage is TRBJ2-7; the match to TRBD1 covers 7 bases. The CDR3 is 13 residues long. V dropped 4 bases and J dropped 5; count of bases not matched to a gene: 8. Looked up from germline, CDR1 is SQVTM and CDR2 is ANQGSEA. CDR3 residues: CSVGAGGLNEQYF. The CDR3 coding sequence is TGCAGCGTTGGGGCAGGGGGTCTCAACGAGCAGTACTTC.

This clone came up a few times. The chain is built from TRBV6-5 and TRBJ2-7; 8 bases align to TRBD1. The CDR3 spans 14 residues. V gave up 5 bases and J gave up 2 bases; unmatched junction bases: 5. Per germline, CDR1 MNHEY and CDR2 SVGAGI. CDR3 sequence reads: CASSLDRVTYEQYF. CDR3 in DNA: TGTGCCAGCAGTCTGGACAGGGTAACCTACGAGCAGTACTTC.

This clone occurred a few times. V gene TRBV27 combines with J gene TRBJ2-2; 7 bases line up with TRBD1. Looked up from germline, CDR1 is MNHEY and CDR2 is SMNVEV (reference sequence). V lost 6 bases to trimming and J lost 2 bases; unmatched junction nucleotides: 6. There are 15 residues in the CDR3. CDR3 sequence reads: CASRKGQINTGELFF. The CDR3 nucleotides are TGTGCCAGCAGGAAGGGACAGATAAACACCGGGGAGCTGTTTTTT.

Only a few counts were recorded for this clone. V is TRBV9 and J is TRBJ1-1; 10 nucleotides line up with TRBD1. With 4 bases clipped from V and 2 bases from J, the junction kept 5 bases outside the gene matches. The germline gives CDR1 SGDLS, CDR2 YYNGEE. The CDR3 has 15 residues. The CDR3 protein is CASSYGTGANTEAFF. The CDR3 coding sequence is TGTGCCAGCAGCTACGGGACAGGGGCAAACACTGAAGCTTTCTTT.